Presented here are 7 T cell receptor beta chains from one specimen sequenced in a study of cytomegalovirus exposure and HLA in healthy donors. Clones were read by immunoSEQ multiplex PCR, and TCRdb kept only the in-frame ones, dropping some. Counted here are 110,000 or so clones, 90% to 97% occurring once; the ten biggest clones make up 0.67%. The sample taken for sequencing was PBMCs. The receptor set was obtained from a woman aged 18-29 years in good health and CMV-seronegative.

V usage is TRBV6-5 and J usage is TRBJ2-5; 8 bases fit TRBD1. CDR1 is MNHEY and CDR2 is SVGAGI in the germline V gene. CDR3 length: 13 amino acids. The ends lost 8 bases at V and 1 base at J; junction bases unmatched: 3. Here the CDR3 reads CASAQGAQETQYF. In nucleotides, the CDR3 is TGTGCCAGCGCTCAGGGGGCCCAAGAGACCCAGTACTTC.

This clone was seen once. The chain couples TRBV6-5 to TRBJ1-1; D is unclear. The CDR3 is 14 residues long. V was trimmed by 0 bases and J by 7 bases, leaving 12 bases between them. Germline CDR1 reads MNHEY; CDR2 reads SVGAGI. The DNA for the CDR3 is TGTGCCAGCAGTTACTCTCGTCAGAAGAATGAAGCTTTCTTT. Residues: CASSYSRQKNEAFF.

This clone was seen more than once but under ten times. This chain links TRBV6-1 with TRBJ2-5; D is perhaps TRBD2 (6 bases). Per the germline V gene, CDR1 is MNHNS and CDR2 is SASEGT. Trimming removed 6 bases from V and 3 bases from J, with 14 bases in between. The CDR3 runs to 14 residues. The CDR3 DNA sequence: TGTGCCAGCAGGAGGACTATCCTCGAAGAGACCCAGTACTTC. As protein: CASRRTILEETQYF.

This chain connects TRBV19 to TRBJ1-1; D gene uncertain. Trimming took off 3 bases at V and 1 base at J, with 12 bases between the two ends. The CDR3 has 15 residues. Germline V gives CDR1 LNHDA, CDR2 SQIVND (reference sequence). The CDR3 region has the DNA TGTGCCAGTAGTATTACCGGGGTCCGGAACACTGAAGCTTTCTTT. Residues: CASSITGVRNTEAFF.

The chain uses TRBV11-3 and TRBJ2-7; tentatively, D is TRBD2 (6 bases). CDR3 length equals 13 residues. Germline assignment: CDR1 SGHNT and CDR2 YENEEA. Trimming left V 7 bases short and J 5 bases short, with 15 bases between. CDR3 bases: TGTGCCAGCACCCAGGACGGCGGGAACGAGCAGTACTTC. Translated: CASTQDGGNEQYF.

This rearrangement joins TRBV10-3 to TRBJ2-3; 11 bases map to TRBD1. Looked up from germline, CDR1 is ENHRY and CDR2 is SYGVKD. V gave up 8 bases and J gave up 4 bases; unmatched junction bases: 2. The CDR3 runs to 13 residues. This CDR3 reads CAIWDRGADTQYF. CDR3 DNA sequence: TGTGCCATCTGGGACAGGGGGGCAGATACGCAGTATTTT.

The chain combines TRBV7-3 with TRBJ1-5; D ambiguous. V dropped 5 bases and J dropped 5 bases, with 13 bases sitting between them. This CDR3 is 14 amino acids long. CDR1 is SGHTA and CDR2 is FQGTGA in the germline V gene. CDR3 sequence reads: CASSLLSGDQPQHF. The CDR3 coding sequence is TGTGCCAGCAGCCTACTAAGTGGTGATCAGCCCCAGCATTTT.